The 26 T cell receptor beta chains in this list originate from one sample, sequenced in a study of blood T cell repertoires in COVID-19. Here immunoSEQ multiplex PCR was the method, and the copy in TCRdb shows in-frame clones only, minus some. The data show about 480,000 clones, around 85% seen once. Material: PBMCs or T cells enriched from blood (not recorded which). The receptors here all came from a woman aged 55 to 70 who had recovered from COVID-19.

Here the CDR3 reads CASLGVAGPFF. For the CDR3, the DNA is TGTGCCAGCCTCGGGGTAGCGGGGCCGTTCTTC. The chain is built from TRBV6-5 and TRBJ2-1, with 8 bases fitting TRBD2. Germline V gene sequence: CDR1 MNHEY, CDR2 SVGAGI. Trimming cost V 8 bases and J 15 bases; bases outside gene matches: 9. The CDR3 spans 11 residues.

This clone has only a few counts. The chain employs TRBV6-5 and TRBJ1-1, with unresolved D. Germline V lookup: CDR1 MNHEY, CDR2 SVGAGI. V dropped 8 bases and J dropped 2 bases, with 12 bases sitting between them. The CDR3 covers 13 residues. The CDR3 coding sequence is TGTGCCAGCGGACGGGCGGGAAACACTGAAGCTTTCTTT. Translated: CASGRAGNTEAFF.

The chain has TRBV13 and TRBJ1-2, with D possibly matching TRBD1 (6 bases). CDR3 length: 15 residues. Germline assignment: CDR1 PRHDT and CDR2 FYEKMQ (reference sequence). V gave up 1 base and J gave up 0 bases, with 9 bases separating them. The CDR3 coding sequence is TGTGCCAGCAGCTTAGAGGGGGACGCTAACTATGGCTACACCTTC. Protein sequence: CASSLEGDANYGYTF. Full variable domain (remainder filled in from reference TRBV13 and TRBJ1-2): AAGVIQSPRHLIKEKRETATLKCYPIPRHDTVYWYQQGPGQDPQFLISFYEKMQSDKGSIPDRFSAQQFSDYHSELNMSSLELGDSALYFCASSLEGDANYGYTFGSGTRLTVV.

The V gene is TRBV10-1, the J gene TRBJ2-7, with 7 bases fitting TRBD1. The CDR3 spans 13 residues. The V gene end was trimmed by 3 bases and the J gene end by 5 bases; junction bases not matched to a gene: 4. Per germline, CDR1 WNHNN and CDR2 SYGVQD (reference sequence). CDR3 DNA: TGCGCCAGCAGTGACCAGGGGGACAACGAGCAGTACGTC. As protein: CASSDQGDNEQYV.

V usage is TRBV5-5 and J usage is TRBJ1-4; 10 positions match TRBD1. J was trimmed by 7 bases and V by 4 bases; bases with no gene match: 10. The CDR3 contains 16 residues. The germline V gene encodes CDR1 SGHKS and CDR2 YYEKEE (reference sequence). The CDR3 loop is CASSPDRDRGGEKLFF. In DNA form, the CDR3 reads TGTGCCAGCAGCCCTGACCGGGACAGGGGAGGTGAAAAACTGTTTTTT. Variable domain in full (rest from reference TRBV5-5 and TRBJ1-4): DAGVTQSPTHLIKTRGQQVTLRCSPISGHKSVSWYQQVLGQGPQFIFQYYEKEERGRGNFPDRFSARQFPNYSSELNVNALLLGDSALYLCASSPDRDRGGEKLFFGSGTQLSVL.

The rearrangement links TRBV4-1 to TRBJ1-1, with 9 bases matching TRBD1. Germline values: CDR1 MGHRA, CDR2 YSYEKL. The CDR3 contains 14 residues. V lost 0 bases to trimming and J lost 11 bases; unmatched junction nucleotides: 7. The CDR3 nucleotides read TGCGCCAGCAGCCAAGATCTAGGGACAGGGAACGCTTTCTTT. Translated: CASSQDLGTGNAFF.

The CDR3 sequence is CASRPSGGTFYNEQFF. CDR3 in DNA: TGCGCCAGCAGGCCTAGCGGGGGGACGTTCTACAATGAGCAGTTCTTC. This chain joins TRBV4-1 and TRBJ2-1, with 11 nucleotides matching TRBD2. Germline V gene lookup returns CDR1 MGHRA and CDR2 YSYEKL. The CDR3 covers 16 residues. The ends lost 6 bases at V and 3 bases at J; junction bases unmatched: 7.

The V call is TRBV11-2, the J call TRBJ2-5; 9 positions agree with TRBD1. The CDR3 runs to 16 residues. Trimming took 1 base from V and 2 from J; bases not matched to a gene: 5. Per the germline V gene, CDR1 is SGHAT and CDR2 is FQNNGV. The CDR3 sequence: CASSLGQGGIQETQYF. Written as DNA, the CDR3 is TGTGCCAGCAGCTTAGGACAGGGGGGGATACAAGAGACCCAGTACTTC.

The chain combines TRBV24-1 with TRBJ1-5; TRBD1 might be the D (5 bases). From germline, CDR1 is KGHDR and CDR2 SFDVKD. With 7 bases removed from V and 5 bases from J, the gap between germline ends came to 11 bases. The CDR3 has 13 amino acids. Written as DNA, the CDR3 is TGTGCCACCAGCGAGGACATTTATCAGCCCCAGCATTTT. Translated, it gives CATSEDIYQPQHF.

The table lists this clone with many counts. J is TRBJ2-1 and V is TRBV9, with 13 nucleotides matching TRBD2. In germline, CDR1 is SGDLS, CDR2 YYNGEE. This CDR3 is 15 amino acids long. V shed 4 bases, J shed 9 bases, and the junction held 7 bases outside the gene matches. CDR3 sequence (DNA): TGTGCCAGCAGCCAAGGACTAGCGGGGGCGGGTGAGCAGTTCTTC. The encoded protein is CASSQGLAGAGEQFF. Full variable domain (outside the CDR3, taken from reference TRBV9 and TRBJ2-1): DSGVTQTPKHLITATGQRVTLRCSPRSGDLSVYWYQQSLDQGLQFLIQYYNGEERAKGNILERFSAQQFPDLHSELNLSSLELGDSALYFCASSQGLAGAGEQFFGPGTRLTVL.

This clone was counted once. This CDR3 is CASGLQGNTEAFF. The CDR3 DNA reads TGCGCCAGCGGTCTACAGGGGAACACTGAAGCTTTCTTT. This chain joins TRBV5-1 and TRBJ1-1, with D perhaps matching TRBD1 (6 bases). CDR1 and CDR2 (germline): SGHRS, YFSETQ. Trimming left V 7 bases short and J 1 base short, with 11 bases between. The CDR3 contains 13 residues.

This rearrangement joins TRBV7-9 to TRBJ2-2; 7 nucleotides align to TRBD1. V shed 5 bases, J shed 0 bases, and the junction held 9 bases outside the gene matches. The germline V gene has CDR1 SEHNR and CDR2 FQNEAQ (reference sequence). The CDR3 totals 17 residues. The CDR3 region has the DNA TGTGCCAGCAGCCCGGACAGGTCCGTCTCGAACACCGGGGAGCTGTTTTTT. This codes for CASSPDRSVSNTGELFF.

The gene calls are TRBV7-6 and TRBJ1-3, with a weak D call TRBD1 (6 bases). V lost 2 bases to trimming and J lost 6 bases, with 14 bases between them. This CDR3 spans 15 amino acids. Germline loops: CDR1 SGHVS, CDR2 FNYEAQ. The CDR3, as DNA: TGTGCCAGCAGCTTATTTTCGGGGGGCGAAAACACCATATATTTT. This gives the protein CASSLFSGGENTIYF.

Points on this clone: This same CDR3 is encoded by further DNA sequences in the sample. The rearrangement joins TRBV7-2 to TRBJ2-3, with 8 bases that match TRBD2. CDR3 size: 15 residues. Germline V gene lookup returns CDR1 SGHTA and CDR2 FQGNSA. Trimming at V came to 1 base and at J to 3 bases, leaving 3 bases not matched to a gene. CDR3 DNA sequence: TGTGCCAGCAGCTTAGTGGCGGGGGGAACAGATACGCAGTATTTT. Encoded protein: CASSLVAGGTDTQYF.

The chain employs TRBV19 and TRBJ1-6; D unresolved. The germline V gene encodes CDR1 LNHDA and CDR2 SQIVND (reference sequence). V lost 5 bases and J lost 6, with 11 bases in between. The CDR3 extends over 14 amino acids. Here the CDR3 reads CASSRRETNSPLHF. The CDR3 bases are TGTGCCAGTAGTCGGAGGGAGACTAATTCACCCCTCCACTTT.

Only one count was recorded for this clone. CDR3 coding DNA: TGTGCCAGCTCACCAACTCCTGTTAACTATGGCTACACCTTC. This sequence encodes CASSPTPVNYGYTF. J is TRBJ1-2 and V is TRBV18; D gene unclear. Trimming took off 2 bases at V and 1 base at J, with 8 bases between the two ends. The CDR3 is made up of 14 amino acids. Germline loops: CDR1 KGHSH, CDR2 LQKENI.

This clone was found a few times. The chain couples TRBV2 to TRBJ2-1; possible D gene TRBD2, 6 bases. Germline lookup yields CDR1 SNHLY and CDR2 FYNNEI. This CDR3 comprises 16 residues. V lost 5 bases and J 0 bases, leaving 14 bases between the germline ends. This CDR3 reads CASSNLAASSYNEQFF. CDR3 nucleotides: TGTGCCAGCAGTAATTTAGCGGCGAGCTCCTACAATGAGCAGTTCTTC.

Remarks on this clone: This may come from a read error, since a much larger clone is one base off. The chain joins TRBV4-2 to TRBJ1-4, with 10 bases aligning to TRBD1. Germline V CDR1 and CDR2: LGHNA, YNFKEQ. V was clipped by 3 bases and J by 5 bases; unmatched bases: 3. The length of the CDR3 is 15 residues. The CDR3 DNA is TGTGCCAGCAGCCATCCGGGACAGGGGAATGAAAAACTGTTTTTT. It codes for CASSHPGQGNEKLFF.

This chain links TRBV28 with TRBJ1-5, with D possibly matching TRBD1 (5 bases). Germline V lookup: CDR1 MDHEN, CDR2 SYDVKM. This CDR3 region has 16 residues. Trimming pared 6 bases from V and 3 bases from J, leaving 18 bases between. In DNA form, the CDR3 reads TGTGCCAGCAGGGACCGAGACAGAACCTTCAATCAGCCCCAGCATTTT. Its protein product is CASRDRDRTFNQPQHF. Variable domain in full (rest from reference TRBV28 and TRBJ1-5): DVKVTQSSRYLVKRTGEKVFLECVQDMDHENMFWYRQDPGLGLRLIYFSYDVKMKEKGDIPEGYSVSREKKERFSLILESASTNQTSMYLCASRDRDRTFNQPQHFGDGTRLSIL.

The gene calls are TRBV2 and TRBJ2-3; D not certain. V was shortened by 5 bases and J by 1 base, with 7 bases between the two germline ends. This CDR3 is built from 13 residues. The germline CDR1 and CDR2 sequences are SNHLY and FYNNEI. The CDR3 sequence: CASSFYRTDTQYF. The CDR3 bases are TGTGCCAGCAGTTTCTACCGCACAGATACGCAGTATTTT.

As concerns this clone: The same CDR3 is also encoded by other DNA sequences in this sample. The chain joins TRBV24-1 to TRBJ1-5; no definite D call. Germline V CDR1 and CDR2: KGHDR, SFDVKD. This CDR3 has 12 amino acids. Trimming took off 3 bases at V and 4 bases at J, with 3 bases between the two ends. CDR3 in DNA: TGTGCCACCAGTGATCCTAATCAGCCCCAGCATTTT. Residues: CATSDPNQPQHF.

In its sample, this clone was seen once. The rearrangement links TRBV10-2 to TRBJ2-7, with 11 bases matching TRBD2. Germline CDR1 WSHSY, CDR2 SAAADI. The CDR3 sequence is 15 residues long. The trim removed 3 bases at V and 3 bases at J, leaving 4 bases unmatched. In DNA, the CDR3 is TGCGCCAGCAGTGAACTAGCGGGGGAGCTCTACGAGCAGTACTTC. This translates into CASSELAGELYEQYF.

V is TRBV11-2 and J is TRBJ2-3; 7 bases align to TRBD2. The germline CDR1 and CDR2 sequences are SGHAT and FQNNGV. J was trimmed by 2 bases and V by 8 bases; bases with no gene match: 13. This CDR3 is 16 amino acids long. CDR3 sequence reads: CASVGGSRGFTDTQYF. CDR3 bases: TGTGCCAGCGTGGGTGGGTCGCGGGGGTTCACAGATACGCAGTATTTT.

The chain is built from TRBV24-1 and TRBJ2-7; unclear D gene. Looked up from germline, CDR1 is KGHDR and CDR2 is SFDVKD. CDR3 size: 14 residues. Trimming took 4 bases from V and 1 from J, leaving 10 bases between them. CDR3 nucleotides: TGTGCCACCAGTGACCCACATGTATCCTACGAGCAGTACTTC. Amino acids: CATSDPHVSYEQYF.

CDR3 DNA: TGTGCCAGCAGCCCCTGGACAGGGGCGAAAAGCTCCTATAATTCACCCCTCCACTTT. This gives the protein CASSPWTGAKSSYNSPLHF. The chain carries TRBV11-2 and TRBJ1-6; 9 bases are shared with TRBD1. Germline V gives CDR1 SGHAT, CDR2 FQNNGV. CDR3 length: 19 residues. After removal of 5 bases from V and 0 bases from J, the junction contained 11 bases not matched to a gene.

CDR3 in DNA: TGTGCCAGCAGCTTATCTGTTGAGGAGACCCAGTACTTC. It is translated as CASSLSVEETQYF. The rearrangement joins TRBV7-2 to TRBJ2-5, with D uncertain. V was shortened by 2 bases and J by 5 bases, with 9 bases between the two germline ends. The CDR3 length is 13 residues. CDR1 and CDR2 (germline): SGHTA, FQGNSA.